The T cell receptor (beta chain) described here comes from a study of blood T cell repertoires in COVID-19 (dated by TCRdb to 2018 to 2020). For context, the study as a whole: Samples covering the acute and convalescent phases of COVID-19 were provided by collaborators in the United States, Italy and Spain. The prospective study material was composed of cDNA or gDNA derived from T cells, B-cell-depleted T cells, or PBMCs. Subjects who had been exposed to COVID-19, were actively infected with it, or had recovered from it provided the deeply sampled blood TCRbeta repertoires that made up the dataset. The repertoires were released in a freely available public database meant as a resource for research on the immune response to SARS-CoV-2. The samples were drawn from two sources: the first 160 participants of the ongoing ImmuneRACE study, and fewer than 1,500 subjects contributed by 6 global collaborators. Nearly every sample came with metadata listing a de-identified subject ID, COVID-19 status, age in years and sex. Where available, HLA class I and class II types were taken from metadata supplied by the sample provider and were not determined by assay-based typing.

What the authors observed across the whole study: Clinical and demographic metadata were provided uncurated, with the amount varying by source and participant.

V loses 2 bases, J loses 0 bases, and the germline ends lie 2 bases apart. The germline V gene encodes CDR1 MNHNS and CDR2 SASEGT. The CDR3 holds 13 amino acids from the cysteine to the phenylalanine. Solely the CDR3 DNA is kept, with 39 bases framed from the first base. Only one count was recorded for this clone. Its target antigen remains unknown. Per-base qualities were not stored, and no clone one base away is much larger. The immunoSEQ Assay, a bias-controlled multiplex PCR, was used to amplify TCRbeta CDR3 regions from genomic DNA. Processing in the source paper ran as follows. Nucleated cell counts per sample were estimated from amplification of reference gene primers within the assay. Sequence reads were collapsed and filtered to measure the absolute abundance of every unique TCRbeta CDR3 rearrangement. For each sample, productive Simpson clonality was calculated by taking the square root of Simpson's diversity index across productive rearrangements. This is the immuneACCESS table as TCRdb keeps it, with only in-frame sequences that have V and J called. A part of the clones is gone; compared with another copy, unresolved V genes explain less than half, and the rest is unexplained. V and J calls and clone size follow that table, whereas D and trimming were derived from the DNA. For this sample there are fewer than 400,000 clones; about 90% appear just once. Jointly, the top ten make up 1.7% of the sample.

In the prospective study, participants were 18 to 89 years old, resided in under 30 geographic areas of the United States, and were enrolled through a virtual design. In the prospective study, cohorts were assigned on the basis of participant-reported clinical history obtained from a screening survey and a study questionnaire. ImmuneRACE Cohort 3 recovered participants were defined by two consecutive negative NP/OP PCR tests, healthcare professional clearance, or symptom resolution. Mobile phlebotomists in the prospective study collected whole blood, serum and a nasopharyngeal or oropharyngeal swab from every participant. Over an approximately 2-month period, participants in the prospective study had the option of providing additional blood draws and questionnaires. Blood samples from the prospective study were shipped frozen or at room temperature prior to DNA extraction.

The rearrangement combines TRBV6-1 with TRBJ1-5, with an unclear D gene assignment. Sequencing input: PBMCs or T cells enriched from blood (not recorded which). The TCR originated in a woman in her thirties who had recovered from COVID-19. The nucleotide sequence reads TGTGCCAGCAGTGAACATAGCAATCAGCCCCAGCATTTT. The translation is CASSEHSNQPQHF.